This section outlines one T cell receptor (beta chain) sequence together with its context. The data stem from a study of monozygotic twins with inflammatory bowel disease. After re-calling the 5' RACE reads, TCRdb lists one entry per CDR3 protein, DNA absent. The sample includes about 110,000 distinct CDR3 sequences. The CDR3 extends over 14 amino acids. This TCR came from a human donor with ulcerative colitis or Crohn's disease, or a healthy co-twin of an affected twin (not recorded which). The chain links TRBV12-3 or TRBV12-4 to TRBJ2-1; TCRdb outputs TRBD2, but without DNA this stays unchecked. Sequenced material: blood. The CDR3 loop reads CASSSREWVNEQFF.